Each of the 2 T cell receptor beta chains below was sequenced from the same sample in a study of blood T cell repertoires in COVID-19. Profiling relied on immunoSEQ multiplex PCR, and the TCRdb table lists in-frame clones only, not all of them. The sample consists of some 150,000 clones, approximately 86% of them appearing once. The sample was peripheral blood. Source of these receptors: a woman aged 55-69 years with acute or convalescent COVID-19.

V and J are TRBV19 and TRBJ2-5; weak D call: TRBD2 (5 bases). This CDR3 has 13 residues. Per the germline V gene, CDR1 is LNHDA and CDR2 is SQIVND (reference sequence). The V and J ends lost 1 base and 4 bases respectively, with 7 bases between them. Written as DNA, the CDR3 is TGTGCCAGTAGTATAGCGGGGTCAGAGACCCAGTACTTC. Encoded protein: CASSIAGSETQYF.

V usage is TRBV9 and J usage is TRBJ1-1; the D is unclear. V dropped 0 bases and J dropped 1 base, with 10 bases sitting between them. Germline values: CDR1 SGDLS, CDR2 YYNGEE. The CDR3 is 15 residues long. The DNA for the CDR3 is TGTGCCAGCAGCGTAGCACCGGTTAGGAACACTGAAGCTTTCTTT. This translates into CASSVAPVRNTEAFF.